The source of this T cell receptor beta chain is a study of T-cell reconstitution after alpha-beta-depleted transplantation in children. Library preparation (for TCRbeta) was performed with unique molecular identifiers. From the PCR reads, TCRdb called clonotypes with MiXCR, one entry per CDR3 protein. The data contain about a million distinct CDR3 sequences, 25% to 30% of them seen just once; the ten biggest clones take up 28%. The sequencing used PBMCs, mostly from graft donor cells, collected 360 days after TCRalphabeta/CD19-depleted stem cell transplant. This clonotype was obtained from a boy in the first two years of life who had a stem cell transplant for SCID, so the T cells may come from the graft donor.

In DNA, the CDR3 is TGTGCCAGCAGTTTCGACAGGAGGGCTGAAGCTTTCTTT. Translation: CASSFDRRAEAFF. The V call is TRBV12-3 or TRBV12-4, the J call TRBJ1-1; possibly TRBD1 for D (6 bases). Trimming took off 3 bases at V and 6 bases at J, with 11 bases between the two ends. The CDR3 has 13 residues.